This T cell receptor (beta chain) emerged from a study of molecular identifiers for immune sequencing clone quantification. TCRdb reprocessed the PCR reads with MiXCR, giving one entry per CDR3 protein. The repertoire holds nearly 55,000 distinct CDR3 sequences, with around 33% as singletons. This CDR3 has 12 residues. Germline CDR1 is DFQATT and CDR2 is SNEGSKA (reference sequence). Between the trimmed V and J ends, which lost 3 bases and 12 bases, there was a span of 18 bases. A remark on this clonotype: One base away lies a much larger clone, so this may be a sequencing read error.

The receptor comes from a human donor in good health. Some libraries in this study had Jurkat cell RNA spiked in. Material: naive CD8+ T cells from blood, with Jurkat cell RNA spiked in. Stated subset: FACS-sorted CD8+CD4-CCR7+CD45RA+ naive T cells. The V call is TRBV20-1, the J call TRBJ2-7; no firm D call. The CDR3 DNA reads as TGCAGTGCTAGTGAGCTGGGAATTGTGGGGTACTTC. It specifies CSASELGIVGYF.